These 2 T cell receptor beta chains were sequenced from one sample in a study of siplizumab effects on memory and regulatory T cells. Measured with immunoSEQ multiplex PCR; TCRdb has only the in-frame clones, and not every one. Of tens of thousands of clones in the sample, roughly 96% are singletons; the top ten hold 0.03% to 0.035%. The material sequenced was naive CD4+ T cells sorted from blood. These receptors all stem from a human donor in good health.

The chain uses TRBV15 and TRBJ2-3; the D is unclear. Germline assignment: CDR1 LNHNV and CDR2 YYDKDF (reference sequence). Trimming left V 5 bases short and J 2 bases short, with 8 bases between. The CDR3 has 13 residues. CDR3 in amino acids: CATSVGDTDTQYF. The CDR3 DNA reads as TGTGCCACCAGCGTTGGGGACACAGATACGCAGTATTTT. Full variable domain (outside the CDR3, taken from reference TRBV15 and TRBJ2-3): DAMVIQNPRYQVTQFGKPVTLSCSQTLNHNVMYWYQQKSSQAPKLLFHYYDKDFNNEADTPDNFQSRRPNTSFCFLDIRSPGLGDTAMYLCATSVGDTDTQYFGPGTRLTVL.

This chain joins TRBV4-3 and TRBJ2-3; TRBD2 matches at 8 bases. Germline values: CDR1 LGHNA, CDR2 YSLEER. The CDR3 covers 15 residues. The junction had 3 bases not matched to a gene; V was cut back by 1 base and J by 3 bases. CDR3 region: CASSQAAGATDTQYF. CDR3 DNA: TGCGCCAGCAGCCAAGCAGCGGGGGCTACAGATACGCAGTATTTT.